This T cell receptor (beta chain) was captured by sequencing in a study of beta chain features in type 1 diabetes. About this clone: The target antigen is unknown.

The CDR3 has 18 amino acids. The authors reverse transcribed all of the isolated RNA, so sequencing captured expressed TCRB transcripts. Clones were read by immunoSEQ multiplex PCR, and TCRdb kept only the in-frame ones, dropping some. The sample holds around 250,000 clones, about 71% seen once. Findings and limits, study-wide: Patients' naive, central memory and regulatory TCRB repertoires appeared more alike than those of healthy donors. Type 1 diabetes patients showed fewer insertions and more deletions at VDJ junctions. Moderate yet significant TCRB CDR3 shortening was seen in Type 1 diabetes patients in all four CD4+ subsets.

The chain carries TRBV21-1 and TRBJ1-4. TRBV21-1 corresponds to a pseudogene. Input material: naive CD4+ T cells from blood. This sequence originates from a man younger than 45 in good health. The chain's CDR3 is CASSKPWSKGETNEKLFF. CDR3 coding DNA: TGTGCCAGCAGCAAACCGTGGTCGAAGGGTGAGACTAATGAAAAACTGTTTTTT.